The clone carrying this TCR beta chain was found a few times. Its antigen is unknown. The CDR3 length is 16 residues. V was pared by 5 bases and J by 5 bases, with 10 bases of the junction left unmatched. Germline CDR1 MNHEY, CDR2 SMNVEV (reference sequence). TCRdb used MiXCR to reprocess the reads, holding one entry per CDR3 protein. The sample lists around 710,000 distinct CDR3 sequences; almost 30% were seen once. The sample belongs to a study of T cell repertoires in cytomegalovirus infection. Across the study: CMV infection plus the matching HLA type was flagged by public TCR beta signatures.

The chain carries TRBV27 and TRBJ2-2; TRBD1 matches at 8 bases. This TCR came from a human donor in good health (CMV status not recorded). Some clones in this sample may be carry-over from other donors' samples. The sample here was cultured CD8+ T cells from PBMCs, taken from culture after CMV antigen stimulation. CDR3 in DNA: TGTGCCAGCAGTCCCCGCAGGGGGCGAAAAACCGGGGAGCTGTTTTTT. Protein product: CASSPRRGRKTGELFF.